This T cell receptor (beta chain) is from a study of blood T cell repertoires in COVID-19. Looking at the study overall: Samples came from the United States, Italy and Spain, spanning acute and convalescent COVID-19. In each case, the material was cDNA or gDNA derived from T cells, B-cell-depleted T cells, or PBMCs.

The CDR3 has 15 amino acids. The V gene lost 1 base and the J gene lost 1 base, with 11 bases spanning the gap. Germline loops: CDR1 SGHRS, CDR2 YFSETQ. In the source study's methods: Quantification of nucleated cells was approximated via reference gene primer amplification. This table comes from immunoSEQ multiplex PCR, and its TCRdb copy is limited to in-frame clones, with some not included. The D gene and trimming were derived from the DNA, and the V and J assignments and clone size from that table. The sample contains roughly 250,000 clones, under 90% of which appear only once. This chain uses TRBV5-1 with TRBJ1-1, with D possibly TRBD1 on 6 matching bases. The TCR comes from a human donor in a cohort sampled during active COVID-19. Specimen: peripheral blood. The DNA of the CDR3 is TGCGCCAGCAGCTTGCGCAGGGGAAGGAACACTGAAGCTTTCTTT. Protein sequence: CASSLRRGRNTEAFF.